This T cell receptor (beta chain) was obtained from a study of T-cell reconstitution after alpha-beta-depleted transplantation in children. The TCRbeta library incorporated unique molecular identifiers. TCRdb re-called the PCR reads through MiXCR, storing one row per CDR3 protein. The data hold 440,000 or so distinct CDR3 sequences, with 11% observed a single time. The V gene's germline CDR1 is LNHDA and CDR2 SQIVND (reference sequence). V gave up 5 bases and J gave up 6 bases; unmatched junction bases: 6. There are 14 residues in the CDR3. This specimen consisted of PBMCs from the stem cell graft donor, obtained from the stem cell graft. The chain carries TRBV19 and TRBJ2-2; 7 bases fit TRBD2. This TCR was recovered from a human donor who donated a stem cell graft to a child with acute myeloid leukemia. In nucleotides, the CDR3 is TGTGCCAGTAGTTGGACTAGTAGGGCCGGGGAGCTGTTTTTT. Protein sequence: CASSWTSRAGELFF.